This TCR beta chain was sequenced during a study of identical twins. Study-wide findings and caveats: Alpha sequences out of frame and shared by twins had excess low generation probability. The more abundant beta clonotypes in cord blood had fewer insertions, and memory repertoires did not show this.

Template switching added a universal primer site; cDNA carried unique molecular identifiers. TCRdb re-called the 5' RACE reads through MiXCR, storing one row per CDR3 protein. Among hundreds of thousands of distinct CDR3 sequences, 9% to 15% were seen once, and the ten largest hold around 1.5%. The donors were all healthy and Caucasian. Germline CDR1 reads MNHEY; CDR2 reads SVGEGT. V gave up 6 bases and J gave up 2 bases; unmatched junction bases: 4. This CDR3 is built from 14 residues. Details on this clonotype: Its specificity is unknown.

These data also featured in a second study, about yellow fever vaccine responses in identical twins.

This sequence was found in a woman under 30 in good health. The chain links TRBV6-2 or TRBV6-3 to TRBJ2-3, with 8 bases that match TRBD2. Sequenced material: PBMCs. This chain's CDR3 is CASSQGLDTDTQYF. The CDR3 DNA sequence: TGTGCCAGCAGCCAGGGACTAGACACAGATACGCAGTATTTT.